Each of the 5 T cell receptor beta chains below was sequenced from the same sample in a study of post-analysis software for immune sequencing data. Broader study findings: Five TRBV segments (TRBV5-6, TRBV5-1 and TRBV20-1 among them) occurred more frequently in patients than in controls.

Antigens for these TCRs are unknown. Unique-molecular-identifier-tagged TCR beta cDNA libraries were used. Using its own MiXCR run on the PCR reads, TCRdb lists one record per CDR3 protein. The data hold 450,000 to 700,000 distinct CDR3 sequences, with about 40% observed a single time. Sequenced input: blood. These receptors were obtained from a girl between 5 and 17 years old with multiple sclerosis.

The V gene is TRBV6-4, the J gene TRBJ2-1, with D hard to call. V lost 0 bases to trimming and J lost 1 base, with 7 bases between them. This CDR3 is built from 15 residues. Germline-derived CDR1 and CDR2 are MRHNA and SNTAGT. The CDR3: CASSDSPGSYNEQFF. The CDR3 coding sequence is TGTGCCAGCAGTGACTCGCCGGGTTCCTACAATGAGCAGTTCTTC.

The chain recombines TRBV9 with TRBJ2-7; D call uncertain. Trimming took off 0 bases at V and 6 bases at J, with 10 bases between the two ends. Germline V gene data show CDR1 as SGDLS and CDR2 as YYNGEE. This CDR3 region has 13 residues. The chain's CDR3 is CASSVGSGSEQYF. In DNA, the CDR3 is TGTGCCAGCAGCGTAGGCTCTGGTTCCGAGCAGTACTTC.

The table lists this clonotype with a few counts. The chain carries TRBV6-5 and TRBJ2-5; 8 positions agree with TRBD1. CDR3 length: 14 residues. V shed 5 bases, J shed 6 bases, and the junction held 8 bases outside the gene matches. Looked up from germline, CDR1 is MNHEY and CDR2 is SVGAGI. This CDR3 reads CASSSWTGRQTQYF. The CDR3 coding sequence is TGTGCCAGCAGTAGTTGGACAGGGCGACAGACCCAGTACTTC.

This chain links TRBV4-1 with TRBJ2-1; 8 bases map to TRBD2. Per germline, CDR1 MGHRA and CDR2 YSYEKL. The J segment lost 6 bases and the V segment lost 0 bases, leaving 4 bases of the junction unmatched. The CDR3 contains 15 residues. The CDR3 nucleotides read TGCGCCAGCAGCCAAGATAGAGGGACTAGCAATGAGCAGTTCTTC. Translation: CASSQDRGTSNEQFF.

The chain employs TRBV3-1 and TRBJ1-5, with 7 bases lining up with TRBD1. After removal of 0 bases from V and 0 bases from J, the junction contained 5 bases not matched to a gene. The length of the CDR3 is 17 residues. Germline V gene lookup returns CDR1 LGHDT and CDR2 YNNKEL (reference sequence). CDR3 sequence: CASSQEAGGFSNQPQHF. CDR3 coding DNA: TGTGCCAGCAGCCAAGAAGCAGGGGGTTTTAGCAATCAGCCCCAGCATTTT.